These 18 T cell receptor beta chains share one sample of origin, sequenced in a study of OX40 agonist ivuxolimab in advanced cancers. This table comes from immunoSEQ multiplex PCR, and its TCRdb copy is limited to in-frame clones, with some not included. The data contain some 78,000 clones, about 88% of them singletons. Specimen: CD4+ or CD8+ T cells sorted from blood, collected in a trial of the OX40 agonist ivuxolimab. Every receptor here comes from an adult with an advanced solid tumor such as melanoma, head and neck, liver or kidney cancer.

The CDR3 loop reads CASSQTGLEAFF. CDR3 DNA: TGCGCCAGCAGCCAGACGGGGCTTGAAGCTTTCTTT. The J gene is TRBJ1-1, the V gene TRBV4-1, with TRBD1 as a possible D gene (5 bases). CDR1 and CDR2 from the germline V gene are MGHRA and YSYEKL. Trimming stripped 3 bases from V and 7 bases from J, with 9 bases between. CDR3 size: 12 residues.

The J gene is TRBJ1-2, the V gene TRBV6-4, with D unresolved. The V gene lost 6 bases and the J gene lost 4 bases, with 6 bases spanning the gap. CDR1 is MRHNA, CDR2 SNTAGT, per germline. There are 11 residues in the CDR3. DNA for the CDR3: TGTGCCAGCAGAGGTGCCTATGGCTACACCTTC. It specifies CASRGAYGYTF.

The rearrangement uses TRBV9 and TRBJ1-1; D is undetermined. Trimming shortened V by 0 bases and J by 5 bases, and 11 bases separated the two germline ends. The CDR3 is made up of 14 amino acids. Germline V gives CDR1 SGDLS, CDR2 YYNGEE. CDR3 sequence (DNA): TGTGCCAGCAGCGTAGGTCGGCGGGAAACTGAAGCTTTCTTT. This sequence encodes CASSVGRRETEAFF.

In regard to this clone: Different DNA sequences within this sample yield the same CDR3. The rearrangement joins TRBV7-3 to TRBJ1-5; D uncertain. With 4 bases removed from V and 5 bases from J, the gap between germline ends came to 9 bases. The CDR3 sequence is 13 residues long. Germline-derived CDR1 and CDR2 are SGHTA and FQGTGA. For the CDR3, the DNA is TGTGCCAGCAGCTCGACACCCGATCAGCCCCAGCATTTT. It yields the protein CASSSTPDQPQHF.

V gene TRBV18 combines with J gene TRBJ2-3; weak D call: TRBD2 (6 bases). The CDR3 is 15 residues long. Germline V lookup: CDR1 KGHSH, CDR2 LQKENI. The ends were cut back, 3 bases at V and 5 bases at J, with 15 bases in the middle. CDR3 loop: CASSPLLLAKDTQYF. CDR3 DNA: TGTGCCAGCTCACCTCTTTTGCTAGCGAAAGATACGCAGTATTTT.

The genes are TRBV10-3 and TRBJ1-1, with unresolved D. Trimming took off 6 bases at V and 1 base at J, with 9 bases between the two ends. CDR1 is ENHRY and CDR2 is SYGVKD in the germline V gene. The CDR3 is 13 residues long. CDR3 residues: CAISGSSNTEAFF. The CDR3 bases are TGTGCCATCAGCGGCAGCTCGAACACTGAAGCTTTCTTT.

The rearrangement uses TRBV6-4 and TRBJ1-1; D call uncertain. CDR3 length equals 16 residues. The germline V and J ends were trimmed by 4 bases and 1 base, with 16 bases remaining between them. The V gene's germline CDR1 is MRHNA and CDR2 SNTAGT. The CDR3 protein is CASSVEPHGGNTEAFF. The DNA for the CDR3 is TGTGCCAGCAGTGTGGAGCCACACGGTGGGAACACTGAAGCTTTCTTT.

The sample holds one count of this clone. The chain combines TRBV5-1 with TRBJ1-5; D is perhaps TRBD1 (5 bases). Trimming shortened V by 0 bases and J by 2 bases, and 6 bases separated the two germline ends. Germline loops: CDR1 SGHRS, CDR2 YFSETQ. The CDR3 sequence is 14 residues long. The CDR3 sequence is CASSLGGGNQPQHF. CDR3 nucleotide sequence: TGCGCCAGCAGCTTGGGAGGGGGCAATCAGCCCCAGCATTTT.

A remark on this clone: The limits of the CDR3 on the DNA are not certain, so only TCRdb's listed CDR3 is given. This chain connects TRBV7-9 to TRBJ2-2. The CDR3 has 13 amino acids, counting both end residues. In germline, CDR1 is SEHNR, CDR2 FQNEAQ (reference sequence). The CDR3 reads CASRLFGPGELFF.

V is TRBV5-4 and J is TRBJ2-3; D remains unclear. CDR3 length equals 16 residues. Germline assignment: CDR1 SGHNT and CDR2 YYREEE (reference sequence). Trimming left V 2 bases short and J 5 bases short, with 18 bases between. CDR3 in DNA: TGTGCCAGCAGCTTCCCCGCGACAACGGCACAAGATACGCAGTATTTT. Protein sequence: CASSFPATTAQDTQYF.

The chain couples TRBV6-1 to TRBJ1-4; D is possibly TRBD1 (5 bases). Trimming removed 11 bases from V and 1 base from J, with 17 bases in between. This CDR3 has 15 residues. CDR1 and CDR2 from the germline V gene are MNHNS and SASEGT. This CDR3 is CAGGTRQLTNEKLFF. DNA of the CDR3: TGTGCCGGAGGGACCAGACAGTTAACTAATGAAAAACTGTTTTTT.

The V call is TRBV6-5, the J call TRBJ1-5; 7 bases agree with TRBD1. The V segment lost 4 bases and the J segment 7 bases; nucleotides outside the gene matches: 13. The germline V gene has CDR1 MNHEY and CDR2 SVGAGI. The length of the CDR3 is 16 residues. DNA of the CDR3: TGTGCCAGCAGTTCGGAAAGGACAGGTAGGCGGCAGCCCCAGCATTTT. Translation gives CASSSERTGRRQPQHF.

The chain uses TRBV27 and TRBJ2-5, with TRBD1 matching over 11 bases. The CDR3 totals 15 residues. CDR1 and CDR2 (germline): MNHEY, SMNVEV (reference sequence). The V and J ends lost 10 bases and 2 bases, in that order; junction bases with no gene match: 9. For the CDR3, the DNA is TGTGCCAACGGACAGGGGGCCAGAGAACAAGAGACCCAGTACTTC. This encodes CANGQGAREQETQYF.

In DNA form, the CDR3 reads TGTGCCAGCAGCCTCCGGGTGGCACCGGGACAGAGCAACACAGATACGCAGTATTTT. Its translation is CASSLRVAPGQSNTDTQYF. The chain carries TRBV7-6 and TRBJ2-3, with TRBD1 identical over 7 bases. Germline loops: CDR1 SGHVS, CDR2 FNYEAQ. Germline trimming cut 5 bases from V and 2 bases from J; bases unmatched to any gene: 19. The CDR3 consists of 19 residues.

The genes are TRBV19 and TRBJ1-2; 7 positions match TRBD1. V lost 3 bases, J lost 5 bases, and 9 bases stayed unmatched. The germline gives CDR1 LNHDA, CDR2 SQIVND (reference sequence). CDR3 length: 15 amino acids. The CDR3 bases are TGTGCCAGTAGTATCCGGGACAGACCTTCTTATGGCTACACCTTC. The encoded protein is CASSIRDRPSYGYTF.

The rearrangement links TRBV5-4 to TRBJ1-2; D is ambiguous. V was shortened by 5 bases and J by 1 base, with 6 bases between the two germline ends. Germline V gene sequence: CDR1 SGHNT, CDR2 YYREEE (reference sequence). There are 12 residues in the CDR3. CDR3 coding DNA: TGTGCCAGCAGTAGCGATAACTATGGCTACACCTTC. The encoded protein is CASSSDNYGYTF.

This chain joins TRBV29-1 and TRBJ1-2; 7 nucleotides align to TRBD1. J was trimmed by 3 bases and V by 7 bases; bases with no gene match: 5. This CDR3 has 12 residues. CDR1 and CDR2 from the germline V gene are SQVTM and ANQGSEA. As DNA, the CDR3 is TGCAGCGCACCGACAGGGTACTATGGCTACACCTTC. Protein product: CSAPTGYYGYTF.

The gene calls are TRBV11-2 and TRBJ2-2; D gene ambiguous. The germline gives CDR1 SGHAT, CDR2 FQNNGV. The CDR3 sequence is 11 residues long. The V gene lost 5 bases and the J gene lost 11 bases, with 9 bases spanning the gap. The CDR3, as DNA: TGTGCCAGCAGCCTCCGACAAGAGCTGTTTTTT. It translates to CASSLRQELFF.